These T cell receptor beta chains were read from a single sample in a study of blood T cell repertoires in COVID-19. Repertoires were generated with immunoSEQ multiplex PCR, while TCRdb's copy carries only in-frame clones and drops some. This table has roughly 100,000 clones, 85% to 90% appearing once. The sequencing input was peripheral blood. The receptors were gathered from a man in his fifties or sixties with acute or convalescent COVID-19. Both conserved end residues are part of each CDR3. A D gene is named only where the DNA matches it firmly.

D gene	V gene	J gene	CDR3 DNA	CDR3 protein
TRBD2	TRBV27	TRBJ2-7	TGTGCCAGCAGTTTTTTAAGGACTAGCGCTCGAATCCCTCCCTACGAGCAGTACTTC	CASSFLRTSARIPPYEQYF
TRBD2	TRBV5-4	TRBJ2-4	TGTGCCAGCAGCTTGACTAGCGGGAGATCAACGGGAAAAAACATTCAGTACTTC	CASSLTSGRSTGKNIQYF
NA	TRBV6-1	TRBJ2-3	TGTGCCAGCAGTGAGACTTACACAGATACGCAGTATTTT	CASSETYTDTQYF
TRBD2	TRBV3-1/TRBV3-2	TRBJ2-7	TGTGCCAGCAGCCACGGGGGAGCGGGGGGTTCCGAGCAGTACTTC	CASSHGGAGGSEQYF
TRBD2	TRBV6-5	TRBJ2-5	TGTGCCAGCAGGCCGGGACTAGCTGGAGAGACCCAGTACTTC	CASRPGLAGETQYF
TRBD2	TRBV6-6	TRBJ2-7	TGTGCCAGCAGACGCACTAGCGGCGAGCAGTACTTC	CASRRTSGEQYF
TRBD2	TRBV11-2	TRBJ2-3	TGTGCCAGCAGCCCACGCCTAGCGGGAGGTTTGGGCACAGATACGCAGTATTTT	CASSPRLAGGLGTDTQYF
TRBD1	TRBV29-1	TRBJ2-5	TGCAGCGTTGTCAAGGGGGCGGAGACCCAGTACTTC	CSVVKGAETQYF
NA	TRBV5-6	TRBJ2-1	TGTGCCAGCATGGTAGGGAGCTCCTACAATGAGCAGTTCTTC	CASMVGSSYNEQFF
NA	TRBV28	TRBJ2-2	TGTGCCAGCAGTTTTTCCGGCAGGGCAGACACCGGGGAGCTGTTTTTT	CASSFSGRADTGELFF
NA	TRBV6-6	TRBJ2-7	TGTGCCAGCAGCCTTGGGAGCTCCTACGAGCAGTACTTC	CASSLGSSYEQYF
NA	TRBV5-1	TRBJ1-1	TGCGCCAGCAGTCCCTTACAGGGAACGAACACTGAAGCTTTCTTT	CASSPLQGTNTEAFF
NA	TRBV7-9	TRBJ2-5	TGTGCCAGCAGCTTGAGCGGCCATCCCCAAGAGACCCAGTACTTC	CASSLSGHPQETQYF
TRBD2	TRBV7-9	TRBJ2-2	TGTGCCAGCAGCCGACTGACTAGCGGGACGGGAAGGACCGGGGAGCTGTTTTTT	CASSRLTSGTGRTGELFF
TRBD1	TRBV7-9	TRBJ2-7	TGTGCCAGCAGCTCAACGGGACAGGGTTACGAGCAGTACTTC	CASSSTGQGYEQYF
NA	TRBV28	TRBJ1-6	TGTGCCAGCAGTTTACCTCCCCGAGGATCCTATAATTCACCCCTCCACTTT	CASSLPPRGSYNSPLHF